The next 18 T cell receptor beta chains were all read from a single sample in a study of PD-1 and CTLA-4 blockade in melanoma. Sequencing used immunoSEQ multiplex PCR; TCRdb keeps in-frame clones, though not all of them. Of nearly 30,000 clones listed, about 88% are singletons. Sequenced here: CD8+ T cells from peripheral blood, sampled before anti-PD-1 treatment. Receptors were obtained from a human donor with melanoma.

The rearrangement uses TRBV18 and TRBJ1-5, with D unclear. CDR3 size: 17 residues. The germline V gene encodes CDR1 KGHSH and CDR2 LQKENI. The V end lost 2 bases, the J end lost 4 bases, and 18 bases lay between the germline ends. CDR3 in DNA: TGTGCCAGCTCACCAGAGGGCGGGTCAGTGCGAAATCAGCCCCAGCATTTT. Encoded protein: CASSPEGGSVRNQPQHF. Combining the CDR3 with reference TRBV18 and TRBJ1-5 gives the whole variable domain NAGVMQNPRHLVRRRGQEARLRCSPMKGHSHVYWYRQLPEEGLKFMVYLQKENIIDESGMPKERFSAEFPKEGPSILRIQQVVRGDSAAYFCASSPEGGSVRNQPQHFGDGTRLSIL.

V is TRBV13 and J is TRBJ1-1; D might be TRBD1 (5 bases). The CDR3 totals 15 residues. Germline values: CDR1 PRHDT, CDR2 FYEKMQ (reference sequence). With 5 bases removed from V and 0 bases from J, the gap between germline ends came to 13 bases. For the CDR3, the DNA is TGTGCCAGCAGCCCATCGACAGAAATGAACACTGAAGCTTTCTTT. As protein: CASSPSTEMNTEAFF.

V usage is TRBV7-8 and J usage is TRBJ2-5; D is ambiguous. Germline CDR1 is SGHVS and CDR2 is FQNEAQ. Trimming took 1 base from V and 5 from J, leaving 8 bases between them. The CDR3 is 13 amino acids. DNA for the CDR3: TGTGCCAGCAGCTTAGAACCCGACGAGACCCAGTACTTC. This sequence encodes CASSLEPDETQYF.

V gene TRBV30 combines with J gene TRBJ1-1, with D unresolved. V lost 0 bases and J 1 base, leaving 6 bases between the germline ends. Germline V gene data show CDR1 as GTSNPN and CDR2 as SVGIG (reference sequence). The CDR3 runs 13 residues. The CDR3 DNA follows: TGTGCCTGGAGTGTAGGCCCGAACACTGAAGCTTTCTTT. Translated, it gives CAWSVGPNTEAFF.

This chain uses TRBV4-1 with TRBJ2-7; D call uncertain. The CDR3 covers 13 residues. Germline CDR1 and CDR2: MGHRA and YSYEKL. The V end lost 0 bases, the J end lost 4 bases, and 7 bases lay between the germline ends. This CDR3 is CASSQDSAYEQYF. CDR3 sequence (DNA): TGCGCCAGCAGCCAAGATTCAGCTTACGAGCAGTACTTC.

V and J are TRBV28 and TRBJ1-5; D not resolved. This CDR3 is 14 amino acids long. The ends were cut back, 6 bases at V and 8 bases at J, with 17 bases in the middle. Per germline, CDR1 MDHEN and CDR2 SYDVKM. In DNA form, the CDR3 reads TGTGCCAGCAGACCTTTCTCCCAGAGGGAGCCCCAGCATTTT. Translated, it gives CASRPFSQREPQHF. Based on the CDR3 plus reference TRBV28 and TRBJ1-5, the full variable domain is DVKVTQSSRYLVKRTGEKVFLECVQDMDHENMFWYRQDPGLGLRLIYFSYDVKMKEKGDIPEGYSVSREKKERFSLILESASTNQTSMYLCASRPFSQREPQHFGDGTRLSIL.

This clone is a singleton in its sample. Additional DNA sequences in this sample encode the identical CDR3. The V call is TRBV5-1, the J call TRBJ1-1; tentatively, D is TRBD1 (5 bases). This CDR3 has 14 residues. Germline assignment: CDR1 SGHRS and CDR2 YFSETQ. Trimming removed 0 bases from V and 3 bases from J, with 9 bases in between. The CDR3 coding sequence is TGCGCCAGCAGCTTGGCCGGGGGGTACACTGAAGCTTTCTTT. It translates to CASSLAGGYTEAFF.

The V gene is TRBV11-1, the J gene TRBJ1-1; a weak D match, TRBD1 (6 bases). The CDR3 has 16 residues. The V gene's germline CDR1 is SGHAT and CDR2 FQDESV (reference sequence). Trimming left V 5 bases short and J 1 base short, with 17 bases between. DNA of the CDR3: TGTGCCAGCAGCCTAGGGGAGCGGGGGCCGAACACTGAAGCTTTCTTT. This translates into CASSLGERGPNTEAFF.

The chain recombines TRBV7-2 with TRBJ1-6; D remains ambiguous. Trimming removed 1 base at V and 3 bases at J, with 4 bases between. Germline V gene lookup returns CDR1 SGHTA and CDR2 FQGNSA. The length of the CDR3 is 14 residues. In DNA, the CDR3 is TGTGCCAGCAGCTTAGACCTCTATAATTCACCCCTCCACTTT. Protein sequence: CASSLDLYNSPLHF.

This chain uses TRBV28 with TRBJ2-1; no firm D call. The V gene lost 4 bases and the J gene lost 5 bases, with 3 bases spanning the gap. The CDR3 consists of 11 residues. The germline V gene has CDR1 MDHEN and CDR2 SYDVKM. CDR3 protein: CASSSNNEQFF. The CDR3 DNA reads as TGTGCCAGCAGTTCAAACAATGAGCAGTTCTTC. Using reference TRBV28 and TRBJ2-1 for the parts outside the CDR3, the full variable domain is DVKVTQSSRYLVKRTGEKVFLECVQDMDHENMFWYRQDPGLGLRLIYFSYDVKMKEKGDIPEGYSVSREKKERFSLILESASTNQTSMYLCASSSNNEQFFGPGTRLTVL.

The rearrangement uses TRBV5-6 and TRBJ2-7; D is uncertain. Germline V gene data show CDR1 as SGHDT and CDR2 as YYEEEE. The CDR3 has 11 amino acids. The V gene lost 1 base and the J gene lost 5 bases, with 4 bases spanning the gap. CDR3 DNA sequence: TGTGCCAGCAGCTTGAGCAACGAGCAGTACTTC. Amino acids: CASSLSNEQYF. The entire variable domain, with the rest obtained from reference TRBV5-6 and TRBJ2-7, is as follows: DAGVTQSPTHLIKTRGQQVTLRCSPKSGHDTVSWYQQALGQGPQFIFQYYEEEERQRGNFPDRFSGHQFPNYSSELNVNALLLGDSALYLCASSLSNEQYFGPGTRLTVT.

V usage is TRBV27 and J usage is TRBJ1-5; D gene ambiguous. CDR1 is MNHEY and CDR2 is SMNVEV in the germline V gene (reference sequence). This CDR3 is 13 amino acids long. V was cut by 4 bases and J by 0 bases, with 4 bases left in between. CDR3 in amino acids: CASSSNSNQPQHF. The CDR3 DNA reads TGTGCCAGCAGTTCCAATAGCAATCAGCCCCAGCATTTT.

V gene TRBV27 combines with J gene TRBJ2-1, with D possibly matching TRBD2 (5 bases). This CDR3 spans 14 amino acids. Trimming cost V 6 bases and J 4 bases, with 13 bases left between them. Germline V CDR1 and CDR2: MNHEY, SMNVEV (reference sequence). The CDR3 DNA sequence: TGTGCCAGCAGCCAAGCAGGACTTTACAATGAGCAGTTCTTC. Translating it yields CASSQAGLYNEQFF.

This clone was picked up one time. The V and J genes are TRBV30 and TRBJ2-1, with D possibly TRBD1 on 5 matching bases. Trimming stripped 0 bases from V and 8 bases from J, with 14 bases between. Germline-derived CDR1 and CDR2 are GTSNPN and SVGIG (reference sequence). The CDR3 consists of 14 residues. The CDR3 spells CAWSVLQGMHEQFF. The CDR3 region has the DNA TGTGCCTGGAGTGTACTCCAGGGCATGCATGAGCAGTTCTTC.

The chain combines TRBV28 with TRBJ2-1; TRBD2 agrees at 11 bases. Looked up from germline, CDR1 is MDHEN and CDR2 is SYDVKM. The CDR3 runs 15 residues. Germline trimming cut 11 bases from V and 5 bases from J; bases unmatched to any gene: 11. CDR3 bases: TGTGCCGGATCCTCTAGCGGGAGGATCAACAATGAGCAGTTCTTC. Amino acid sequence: CAGSSSGRINNEQFF.

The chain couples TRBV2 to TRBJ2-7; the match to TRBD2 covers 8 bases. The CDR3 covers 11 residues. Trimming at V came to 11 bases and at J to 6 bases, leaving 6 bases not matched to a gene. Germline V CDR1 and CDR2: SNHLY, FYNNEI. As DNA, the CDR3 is TGTGCCGGGGGACTAGTCGGCGAGCAGTACTTC. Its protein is CAGGLVGEQYF.

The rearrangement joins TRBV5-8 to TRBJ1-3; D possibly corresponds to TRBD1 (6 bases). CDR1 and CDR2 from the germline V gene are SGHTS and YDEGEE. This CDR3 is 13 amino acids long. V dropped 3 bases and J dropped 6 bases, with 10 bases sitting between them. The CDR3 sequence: CASSSRTENTIYF. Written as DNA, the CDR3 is TGTGCCAGCAGCTCCCGGACAGAAAACACCATATATTTT.

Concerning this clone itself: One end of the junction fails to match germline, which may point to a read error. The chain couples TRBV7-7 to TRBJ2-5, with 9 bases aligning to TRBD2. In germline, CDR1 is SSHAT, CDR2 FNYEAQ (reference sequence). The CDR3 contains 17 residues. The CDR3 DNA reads TGTGCTAGCAGCCCTACTCAGGAGCGGGAGGCTGGAGAGACCCAGTACTTC. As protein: CASSPTQEREAGETQYF.